This T cell receptor beta chain was recorded in a study of T cells after yellow fever vaccination. From the 5' RACE reads, TCRdb called clonotypes with MiXCR, one entry per CDR3 protein. The sample consists of some 110,000 distinct CDR3 sequences, 8% to 9.5% of them appearing once. This CDR3 comprises 14 residues. V lost 6 bases, J lost 5 bases, and 3 bases stayed unmatched. This clonotype was detected ten times or more. The antigen is undetermined. Findings of the study overall: Relatively few clonotypes were ones that appeared in both CD4 and CD8 compartments.

The source was CD8+ T cells sorted from PBMCs, collected 45 days after the yellow fever booster vaccination. The V and J genes are TRBV12-3 or TRBV12-4 and TRBJ2-1; 11 nucleotides align to TRBD2. The receptor was isolated from a man younger than 40 who received the YFV17D yellow fever vaccine. CDR3 protein: CASRSSGRDNEQFF. The CDR3 nucleotides are TGTGCCAGCAGGAGTAGCGGGAGGGACAATGAGCAGTTCTTC.